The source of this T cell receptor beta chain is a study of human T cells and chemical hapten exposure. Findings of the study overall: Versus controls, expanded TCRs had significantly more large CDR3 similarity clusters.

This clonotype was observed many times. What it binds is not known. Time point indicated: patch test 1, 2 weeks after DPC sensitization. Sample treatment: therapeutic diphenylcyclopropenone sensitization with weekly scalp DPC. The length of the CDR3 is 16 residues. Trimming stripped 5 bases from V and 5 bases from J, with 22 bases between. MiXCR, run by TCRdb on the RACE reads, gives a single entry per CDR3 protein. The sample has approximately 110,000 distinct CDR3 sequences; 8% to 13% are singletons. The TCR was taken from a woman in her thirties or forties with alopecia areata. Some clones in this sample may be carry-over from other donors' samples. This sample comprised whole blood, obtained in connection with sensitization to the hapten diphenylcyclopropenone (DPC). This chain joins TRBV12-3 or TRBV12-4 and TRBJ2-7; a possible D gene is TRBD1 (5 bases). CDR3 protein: CASSLKAGIPGNEQYF. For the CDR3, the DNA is TGTGCCAGCAGTCTAAAAGCAGGGATTCCGGGCAACGAGCAGTACTTC.